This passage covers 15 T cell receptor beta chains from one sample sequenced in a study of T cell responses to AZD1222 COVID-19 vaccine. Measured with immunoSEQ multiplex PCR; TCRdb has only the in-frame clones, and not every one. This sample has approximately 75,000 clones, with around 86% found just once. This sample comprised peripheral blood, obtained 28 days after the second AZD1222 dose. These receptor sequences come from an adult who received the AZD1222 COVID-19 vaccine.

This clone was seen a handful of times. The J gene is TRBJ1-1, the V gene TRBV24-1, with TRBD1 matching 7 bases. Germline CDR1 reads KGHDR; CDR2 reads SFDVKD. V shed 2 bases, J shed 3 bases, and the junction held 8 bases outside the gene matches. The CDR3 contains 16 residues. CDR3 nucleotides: TGTGCCACCAGTGATTCCCAGACAGGGAGGGACACTGAAGCTTTCTTT. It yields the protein CATSDSQTGRDTEAFF.

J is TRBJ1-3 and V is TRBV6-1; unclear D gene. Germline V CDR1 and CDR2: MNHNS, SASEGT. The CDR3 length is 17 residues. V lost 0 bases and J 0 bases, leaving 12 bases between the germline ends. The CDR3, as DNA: TGTGCCAGCAGTGAAGCAGTAAGCAGGTTCTCTGGAAACACCATATATTTT. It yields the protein CASSEAVSRFSGNTIYF.

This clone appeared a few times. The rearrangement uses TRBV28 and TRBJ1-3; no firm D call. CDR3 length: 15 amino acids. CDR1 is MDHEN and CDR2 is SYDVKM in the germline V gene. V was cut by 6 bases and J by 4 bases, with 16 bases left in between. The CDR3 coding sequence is TGTGCCAGCAGCTCATCCGGGGTAGGGGGAAACACCATATATTTT. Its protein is CASSSSGVGGNTIYF.

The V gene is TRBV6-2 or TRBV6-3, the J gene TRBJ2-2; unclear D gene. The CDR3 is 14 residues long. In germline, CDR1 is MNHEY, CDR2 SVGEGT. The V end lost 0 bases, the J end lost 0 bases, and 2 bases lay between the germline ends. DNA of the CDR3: TGTGCCAGCAGTTACTCATCGAACACCGGGGAGCTGTTTTTT. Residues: CASSYSSNTGELFF.

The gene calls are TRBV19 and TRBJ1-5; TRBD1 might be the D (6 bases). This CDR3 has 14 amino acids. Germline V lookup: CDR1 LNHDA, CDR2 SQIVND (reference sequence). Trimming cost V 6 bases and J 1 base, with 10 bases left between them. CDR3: CASREGGSNQPQHF. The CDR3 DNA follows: TGTGCCAGTAGAGAAGGGGGAAGCAATCAGCCCCAGCATTTT.

The CDR3 loop reads CASTAGTGYNSPLHF. As DNA, the CDR3 is TGTGCCAGTACCGCCGGGACAGGCTATAATTCACCCCTCCACTTT. The J gene is TRBJ1-6, the V gene TRBV7-9, with TRBD1 matching over 8 bases. Germline CDR1 reads SEHNR; CDR2 reads FQNEAQ (reference sequence). The V segment lost 9 bases and the J segment 3 bases; nucleotides outside the gene matches: 7. This CDR3 spans 15 amino acids. The full variable domain, its missing parts supplied by reference TRBV7-9 and TRBJ1-6, is DTGVSQNPRHKITKRGQNVTFRCDPISEHNRLYWYRQTLGQGPEFLTYFQNEAQLEKSRLLSDRFSAERPKGSFSTLEIQRTEQGDSAMYLCASTAGTGYNSPLHFGNGTRLTVT.

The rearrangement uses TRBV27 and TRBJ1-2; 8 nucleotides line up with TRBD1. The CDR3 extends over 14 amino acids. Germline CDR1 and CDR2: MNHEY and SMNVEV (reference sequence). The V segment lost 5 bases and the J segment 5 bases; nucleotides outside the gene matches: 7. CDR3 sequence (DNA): TGTGCCAGCAGTGCCCACCAGGGGGCATATGGCTACACCTTC. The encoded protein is CASSAHQGAYGYTF.

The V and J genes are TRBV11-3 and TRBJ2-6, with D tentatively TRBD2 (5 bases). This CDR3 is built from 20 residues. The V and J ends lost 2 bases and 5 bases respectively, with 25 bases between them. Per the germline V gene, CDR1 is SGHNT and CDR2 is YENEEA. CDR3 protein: CASSLLSLDSNQVWANVLTF. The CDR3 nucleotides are TGTGCCAGCAGCTTATTGTCTCTGGACTCAAATCAAGTGTGGGCCAACGTCCTGACTTTC.

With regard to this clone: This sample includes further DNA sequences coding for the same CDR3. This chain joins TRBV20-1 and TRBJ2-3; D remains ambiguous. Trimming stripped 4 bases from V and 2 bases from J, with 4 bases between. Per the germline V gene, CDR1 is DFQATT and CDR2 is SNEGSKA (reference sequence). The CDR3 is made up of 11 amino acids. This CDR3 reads CSATDTDTQYF. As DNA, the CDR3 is TGCAGTGCTACGGACACAGATACGCAGTATTTT.

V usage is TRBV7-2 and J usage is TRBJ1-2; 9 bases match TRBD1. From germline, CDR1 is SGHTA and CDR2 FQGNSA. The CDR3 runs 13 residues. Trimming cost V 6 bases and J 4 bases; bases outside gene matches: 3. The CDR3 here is CASSLDRGYGYTF. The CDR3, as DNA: TGTGCCAGCAGTTTGGACAGGGGCTATGGCTACACCTTC.

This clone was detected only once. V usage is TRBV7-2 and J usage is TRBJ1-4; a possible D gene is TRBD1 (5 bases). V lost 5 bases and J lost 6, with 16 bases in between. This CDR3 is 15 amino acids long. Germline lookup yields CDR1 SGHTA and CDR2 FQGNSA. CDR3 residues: CASSPRGGRDEKLFF. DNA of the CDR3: TGTGCCAGCAGCCCCCGGGGGGGGAGGGATGAAAAACTGTTTTTT.

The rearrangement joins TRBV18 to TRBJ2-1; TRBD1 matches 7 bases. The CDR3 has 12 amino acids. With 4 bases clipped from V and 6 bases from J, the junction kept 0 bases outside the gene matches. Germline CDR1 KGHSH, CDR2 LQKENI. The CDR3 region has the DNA TGTGCCAGCTCACGGGACAGCAATGAGCAGTTCTTC. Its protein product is CASSRDSNEQFF.

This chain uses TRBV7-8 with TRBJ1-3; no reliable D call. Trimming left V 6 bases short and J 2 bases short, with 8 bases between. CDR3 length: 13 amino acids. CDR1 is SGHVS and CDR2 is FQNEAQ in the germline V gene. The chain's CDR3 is CASSVGAGNTIYF. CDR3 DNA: TGTGCCAGCAGTGTTGGGGCTGGAAACACCATATATTTT.

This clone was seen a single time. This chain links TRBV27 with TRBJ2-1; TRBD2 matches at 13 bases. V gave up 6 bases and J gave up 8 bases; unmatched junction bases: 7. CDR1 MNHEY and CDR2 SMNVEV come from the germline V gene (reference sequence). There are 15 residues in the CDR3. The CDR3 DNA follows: TGTGCCAGCAGGGGACTAGCGGGGTTTTCGGATGAGCAGTTCTTC. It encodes CASRGLAGFSDEQFF.

CDR3 residues: CATSREGTAYEQYF. The CDR3 coding sequence is TGTGCCACCAGCAGAGAGGGCACAGCCTACGAGCAGTACTTC. This chain connects TRBV15 to TRBJ2-7; D unresolved. Trimming stripped 0 bases from V and 2 bases from J, with 8 bases between. The germline V gene encodes CDR1 LNHNV and CDR2 YYDKDF (reference sequence). This CDR3 contains 14 residues.